This passage covers 5 T cell receptor beta chains from one sample sequenced in a study of blood T cell repertoires in COVID-19. Some clones are missing from TCRdb's copy, which holds only in-frame ones; the method was immunoSEQ multiplex PCR. The sample includes about 220,000 clones, over 60% of them seen just once. Sequenced: peripheral blood. Receptors originate from a woman aged 65 to 85 with acute or convalescent COVID-19.

The CDR3 is CASSEEGSYEQYV. In nucleotides, the CDR3 is TGTGCCAGCAGTGAGGAGGGCTCCTACGAGCAGTACGTC. This chain joins TRBV6-1 and TRBJ2-7; TRBD2 might be the D (6 bases). Germline assignment: CDR1 MNHNS and CDR2 SASEGT. The CDR3 is made up of 13 amino acids. V lost 3 bases and J lost 0, with 6 bases in between.

The V and J genes are TRBV5-1 and TRBJ1-1; D is uncertain. Trimming left V 4 bases short and J 3 bases short, with 10 bases between. This CDR3 region has 13 residues. Germline CDR1 SGHRS, CDR2 YFSETQ. The CDR3 nucleotides read TGCGCCAGCAGCGAGGGAAGGGACACTGAAGCTTTCTTT. Protein: CASSEGRDTEAFF.

The rearrangement uses TRBV24-1 and TRBJ2-3; D uncertain. V lost 9 bases and J 4 bases, leaving 13 bases between the germline ends. CDR1 and CDR2 (germline): KGHDR, SFDVKD. The CDR3 consists of 13 residues. This CDR3 is CATSPGLSDTQYF. DNA for the CDR3: TGTGCCACCTCGCCAGGTCTCTCAGATACGCAGTATTTT.

This chain uses TRBV29-1 with TRBJ2-1; perhaps TRBD1 as D (5 bases). Between the trimmed V and J ends, which lost 3 bases and 2 bases, there was a span of 17 bases. This CDR3 has 16 residues. In germline, CDR1 is SQVTM, CDR2 ANQGSEA. The CDR3 bases are TGCAGCGTTGATGGTCAGGGCATTCCTCCCTACAATGAGCAGTTCTTC. Translating gives CSVDGQGIPPYNEQFF.

This clone was detected only a few times. The rearrangement links TRBV7-3 to TRBJ2-5; TRBD1 might be the D (7 bases). The germline CDR1 and CDR2 sequences are SGHTA and FQGTGA. V dropped 5 bases and J dropped 5 bases, with 18 bases sitting between them. This CDR3 is 15 amino acids long. The CDR3 nucleotides are TGTGCCAGCAGCAATCGAGGAGGGGGCGACGAGACCCAGTACTTC. Translation gives CASSNRGGGDETQYF. Filled out from reference TRBV7-3 and TRBJ2-5, the complete variable domain reads GAGVSQTPSNKVTEKGKYVELRCDPISGHTALYWYRQSLGQGPEFLIYFQGTGAADDSGLPNDRFFAVRPEGSVSTLKIQRTERGDSAVYLCASSNRGGGDETQYFGPGTRLLVL.